These 17 T cell receptor beta chains were all obtained from the same sample, sequenced in a study of T cells after posttransplantation cyclophosphamide. TCRdb's table, derived via immunoSEQ multiplex PCR, lists solely in-frame clones and lacks some. The table lists over 1,500 clones, approximately 94% of them singletons. Sequenced sample: CD4+ T cells sorted from bone marrow. All receptors come from a woman aged 45-60 years in good health and a related stem cell transplant donor.

This clone was seen only once. The chain has TRBV15 and TRBJ2-1; D perhaps matches TRBD1 (5 bases). The CDR3 runs 13 residues. The V end lost 0 bases, the J end lost 10 bases, and 10 bases lay between the germline ends. Germline CDR1 LNHNV, CDR2 YYDKDF (reference sequence). The CDR3 DNA follows: TGTGCCACCAGCAGAGATAGGCGGACAGAGCAGTTCTTC. This gives the protein CATSRDRRTEQFF.

The CDR3 sequence: CANPPRGRANYGYTF. The CDR3, as DNA: TGCGCCAACCCCCCTAGAGGGAGGGCTAACTATGGCTACACCTTC. The V gene is TRBV5-1, the J gene TRBJ1-2; unclear D gene. The ends were cut back, 9 bases at V and 0 bases at J, with 18 bases in the middle. Germline CDR1 and CDR2: SGHRS and YFSETQ. There are 15 residues in the CDR3.

The chain employs TRBV10-2 and TRBJ1-5, with D unclear. The CDR3 contains 15 residues. V lost 0 bases, J lost 4 bases, and 10 bases lay in between. Per the germline V gene, CDR1 is WSHSY and CDR2 is SAAADI. This CDR3 is CASSESREVNQPQHF. The DNA of the CDR3 is TGCGCCAGCAGTGAGTCAAGGGAGGTAAATCAGCCCCAGCATTTT.

The rearrangement joins TRBV6-5 to TRBJ1-1; D not certain. CDR1 is MNHEY and CDR2 is SVGAGI in the germline V gene. Trimming pared 2 bases from V and 7 bases from J, leaving 11 bases between. This CDR3 spans 13 amino acids. CDR3 in DNA: TGTGCCAGCAGTTACAAGGCAGCGGGTGAAGCTTTCTTT. Residues: CASSYKAAGEAFF.

The chain joins TRBV19 to TRBJ1-2, with 7 bases that match TRBD1. Germline lookup yields CDR1 LNHDA and CDR2 SQIVND (reference sequence). The CDR3 loop spans 13 amino acids. The junction had 5 bases not matched to a gene; V was cut back by 7 bases and J by 3 bases. DNA for the CDR3: TGTGCCAGTACCACAGGGGCGTACTATGGCTACACCTTC. It codes for CASTTGAYYGYTF.

The chain is built from TRBV6-1 and TRBJ1-2, with no clear D. This CDR3 comprises 15 residues. V lost 2 bases, J lost 4 bases, and 14 bases lay in between. CDR1 MNHNS and CDR2 SASEGT come from the germline V gene. CDR3 amino acids: CASSEREATAYGYTF. The CDR3 coding sequence is TGTGCCAGCAGTGAAAGGGAGGCCACAGCCTATGGCTACACCTTC.

The chain has TRBV6-1 and TRBJ1-2; perhaps TRBD1 as D (6 bases). CDR3 length equals 15 residues. Trimming took off 1 base at V and 4 bases at J, with 13 bases between the two ends. From germline, CDR1 is MNHNS and CDR2 SASEGT. CDR3 in DNA: TGTGCCAGCAGTGAAGTGGGGGGGCTTGTCTATGGCTACACCTTC. Its translation is CASSEVGGLVYGYTF.

The V and J genes are TRBV18 and TRBJ2-5; 11 nucleotides agree with TRBD1. Per the germline V gene, CDR1 is KGHSH and CDR2 is LQKENI. The CDR3 covers 16 residues. J lost 4 bases, V lost 3 bases, and 7 bases had no gene match. CDR3 sequence reads: CASSPLGQGVGETQYF. CDR3 nucleotides: TGTGCCAGCTCACCCTTGGGACAGGGGGTAGGAGAGACCCAGTACTTC.

V is TRBV4-1 and J is TRBJ1-2; D not resolved. The ends were cut back, 0 bases at V and 1 base at J, with 15 bases in the middle. The CDR3 contains 17 residues. Germline CDR1 reads MGHRA; CDR2 reads YSYEKL. This CDR3 reads CASSQDSGSSDNYGYTF. The CDR3 coding sequence is TGCGCCAGCAGCCAAGACTCAGGCAGCTCGGATAACTATGGCTACACCTTC.

The chain is built from TRBV6-5 and TRBJ1-3, with D possibly matching TRBD1 (6 bases). Trimming pared 2 bases from V and 3 bases from J, leaving 14 bases between. The CDR3 length is 16 residues. Germline V gene data show CDR1 as MNHEY and CDR2 as SVGAGI. The CDR3 here is CASSYNGGQDGNTIYF. The DNA of the CDR3 is TGTGCCAGCAGTTACAACGGGGGGCAAGATGGAAACACCATATATTTT.

The V and J genes are TRBV5-4 and TRBJ2-5, with 9 nucleotides matching TRBD1. The germline V gene has CDR1 SGHNT and CDR2 YYREEE (reference sequence). This CDR3 is 16 amino acids long. V shed 3 bases, J shed 4 bases, and the junction held 10 bases outside the gene matches. CDR3 DNA: TGTGCCAGCAGCTCCGAACAGGGGGCGGAGGTAGAGACCCAGTACTTC. The encoded protein is CASSSEQGAEVETQYF.

The chain employs TRBV19 and TRBJ2-3; 8 bases map to TRBD2. This CDR3 contains 15 residues. The junction had 3 bases not matched to a gene; V was cut back by 4 bases and J by 0 bases. Per the germline V gene, CDR1 is LNHDA and CDR2 is SQIVND (reference sequence). CDR3 in amino acids: CASSSGGPSTDTQYF. CDR3 sequence (DNA): TGTGCCAGTAGTAGCGGGGGGCCCAGCACAGATACGCAGTATTTT.

The chain carries TRBV6-1 and TRBJ2-5, with 7 positions matching TRBD2. CDR3 length: 15 residues. Per the germline V gene, CDR1 is MNHNS and CDR2 is SASEGT. The J segment lost 2 bases and the V segment lost 4 bases, leaving 7 bases of the junction unmatched. CDR3 region: CASSGFIAGQETQYF. The CDR3 nucleotides read TGTGCCAGCAGTGGGTTTATAGCGGGTCAAGAGACCCAGTACTTC.

The gene calls are TRBV6-6 and TRBJ2-3, with 10 bases fitting TRBD1. This CDR3 region has 14 residues. CDR1 is MNHNY, CDR2 SVGAGI, per germline (reference sequence). Trimming cost V 6 bases and J 3 bases; bases outside gene matches: 3. The CDR3 region has the DNA TGTGCCAGCAGGGGGGGACAGGGGACAGATACGCAGTATTTT. This sequence encodes CASRGGQGTDTQYF.

The DNA for the CDR3 is TGCGCCAGCAGCCAAGGATCGGGCCTGACAGCCCTTGATGGCTACACCTTC. Protein: CASSQGSGLTALDGYTF. The chain carries TRBV4-1 and TRBJ1-2; TRBD1 might be the D (5 bases). V gave up 1 base and J gave up 6 bases, with 21 bases separating them. Germline V gives CDR1 MGHRA, CDR2 YSYEKL. The CDR3 is 17 residues long.

This chain uses TRBV14 with TRBJ2-5; 7 nucleotides align to TRBD1. The CDR3 spans 13 residues. V was pared by 4 bases and J by 3 bases, with 2 bases of the junction left unmatched. CDR1 and CDR2 from the germline V gene are SGHDN and FVKESK. CDR3 in amino acids: CASSPGTEETQYF. CDR3 nucleotide sequence: TGTGCCAGCAGCCCTGGGACAGAAGAGACCCAGTACTTC.

The chain uses TRBV2 and TRBJ2-3; unclear D gene. The CDR3 is 13 residues long. Trimming stripped 7 bases from V and 1 base from J, with 9 bases between. Germline CDR1 SNHLY, CDR2 FYNNEI. CDR3 sequence reads: CASNGVGTDTQYF. In nucleotides, the CDR3 is TGTGCCAGCAACGGAGTCGGCACAGATACGCAGTATTTT.